These 18 T cell receptor beta chains were all obtained from the same sample, sequenced in a study of blood T cell repertoires in COVID-19. TCRdb's table, derived via immunoSEQ multiplex PCR, lists solely in-frame clones and lacks some. Altogether approximately 190,000 clones are present, around 90% being singletons, with the ten largest covering 0.5% to 0.6%. Input material: peripheral blood. The receptors were gathered from a man in his fifties or sixties with acute or convalescent COVID-19.

The V gene is TRBV6-5, the J gene TRBJ2-3; the D is unclear. CDR1 is MNHEY and CDR2 is SVGAGI in the germline V gene. CDR3 length: 13 residues. Trimming shortened V by 2 bases and J by 1 base, and 4 bases separated the two germline ends. CDR3 bases: TGTGCCAGCAGTTACCGCGGCACAGATACGCAGTATTTT. Its protein product is CASSYRGTDTQYF.

This clone was observed once. The chain combines TRBV19 with TRBJ2-2; 7 nucleotides match TRBD1. Germline CDR1 LNHDA, CDR2 SQIVND (reference sequence). CDR3 length equals 15 residues. Trimming cost V 4 bases and J 0 bases; bases outside gene matches: 2. Here the CDR3 reads CASSTGTANTGELFF. The DNA for the CDR3 is TGTGCCAGTAGTACCGGGACAGCGAACACCGGGGAGCTGTTTTTT.

V usage is TRBV5-6 and J usage is TRBJ2-7, with D maybe TRBD2 (6 bases). The germline V gene encodes CDR1 SGHDT and CDR2 YYEEEE. V shed 3 bases and J shed 7 bases, with 14 bases lying between them. The CDR3 totals 13 residues. The CDR3 nucleotides read TGTGCCAGCAGCTGGACTACCGGCAAGGAGCAGTACTTC. Protein sequence: CASSWTTGKEQYF.

V gene TRBV11-3 combines with J gene TRBJ2-5; 7 bases line up with TRBD1. CDR3 length equals 14 residues. The germline V gene has CDR1 SGHNT and CDR2 YENEEA. V was pared by 2 bases and J by 4 bases, with 4 bases of the junction left unmatched. The CDR3 spells CASSLRGPPETQYF. In DNA, the CDR3 is TGTGCCAGCAGCTTAAGGGGGCCCCCAGAGACCCAGTACTTC.

This clone was counted a few times. The chain joins TRBV7-8 to TRBJ1-2; possibly TRBD1 for D (5 bases). From germline, CDR1 is SGHVS and CDR2 FQNEAQ. The CDR3 loop spans 16 amino acids. The V gene lost 3 bases and the J gene lost 3 bases, with 17 bases spanning the gap. CDR3 region: CASSFSPGSGDYGYTF. Written as DNA, the CDR3 is TGTGCCAGCAGCTTTAGTCCAGGGTCCGGCGACTATGGCTACACCTTC. Drawing the rest from reference TRBV7-8 and TRBJ1-2, the complete variable domain is GAGVSQSPRYKVAKRGQDVALRCDPISGHVSLFWYQQALGQGPEFLTYFQNEAQLDKSGLPSDRFFAERPEGSVSTLKIQRTQQEDSAVYLCASSFSPGSGDYGYTFGSGTRLTVV.

Notes on this clone: Compared with germline, one end of the junction differs, possibly owing to a read error. The chain links TRBV11-2 to TRBJ1-1; 8 bases fit TRBD1. Germline CDR1 SGHAT, CDR2 FQNNGV. CDR3 length: 16 residues. The CDR3 region is CASSLVLGQVKTEAFF. CDR3 DNA sequence: TGTGCCAGCAGCTTAGTCCTGGGACAGGTGAAAACTGAAGCTTTCTTT.

V is TRBV11-1 and J is TRBJ2-1; 13 positions agree with TRBD2. The J segment lost 8 bases and the V segment lost 4 bases, leaving 5 bases of the junction unmatched. Germline V gene lookup returns CDR1 SGHAT and CDR2 FQDESV (reference sequence). The CDR3 runs 15 residues. The CDR3 DNA follows: TGTGCCAGCAGCTCCCGACTAGCGGGGGGAGATGAGCAGTTCTTC. Protein sequence: CASSSRLAGGDEQFF.

The chain links TRBV18 to TRBJ1-2, with TRBD1 matching 10 bases. The germline V gene has CDR1 KGHSH and CDR2 LQKENI. V lost 3 bases, J lost 8 bases, and 6 bases stayed unmatched. The CDR3 totals 14 residues. This CDR3 reads CASSPSGQGQGYTF. The CDR3 coding sequence is TGTGCCAGCTCACCTTCGGGACAGGGGCAAGGCTACACCTTC.

The chain combines TRBV2 with TRBJ1-6; no clear D gene. This CDR3 has 12 amino acids. The V and J ends lost 6 bases and 14 bases respectively, with 14 bases between them. Per germline, CDR1 SNHLY and CDR2 FYNNEI. The CDR3 nucleotides are TGTGCCAGCAGACTATCACGGGGAACCCTCCACTTT. It encodes CASRLSRGTLHF.

The chain recombines TRBV5-1 with TRBJ1-2, with a possible D match to TRBD1 (6 bases). With 2 bases removed from V and 1 base from J, the gap between germline ends came to 12 bases. The CDR3 sequence is 15 residues long. CDR1 and CDR2 from the germline V gene are SGHRS and YFSETQ. The CDR3 DNA follows: TGCGCCAGCAGCTTACAACAGGGTAGTAACTATGGCTACACCTTC. Translation gives CASSLQQGSNYGYTF.

This chain links TRBV3-1 (or the pseudogene TRBV3-2) with TRBJ2-1; 7 bases fit TRBD2. V lost 0 bases, J lost 2 bases, and 4 bases stayed unmatched. The CDR3 runs 16 residues. Germline V gene sequence: CDR1 LGHDT, CDR2 YNNKEL (reference sequence). In DNA form, the CDR3 reads TGTGCCAGCAGCCAAGATGGCGGGAGTGCCTACAATGAGCAGTTCTTC. This translates into CASSQDGGSAYNEQFF.

This clone was counted only a few times. The V gene is TRBV4-2, the J gene TRBJ1-1; unclear D gene. V was shortened by 4 bases and J by 1 base, with 7 bases between the two germline ends. Germline V gives CDR1 LGHNA, CDR2 YNFKEQ. This CDR3 has 13 residues. CDR3 protein: CASSRSGNTEAFF. CDR3 in DNA: TGTGCCAGCAGCCGTTCAGGGAACACTGAAGCTTTCTTT.

The chain couples TRBV9 to TRBJ2-1, with a weak D call TRBD2 (6 bases). The length of the CDR3 is 15 residues. Trimming shortened V by 4 bases and J by 0 bases, and 11 bases separated the two germline ends. Germline V CDR1 and CDR2: SGDLS, YYNGEE. For the CDR3, the DNA is TGTGCCAGCAGCATTATAGCGGCCTCCTACAATGAGCAGTTCTTC. This translates into CASSIIAASYNEQFF.

The V call is TRBV6-5, the J call TRBJ2-5, with D possibly being TRBD2 (5 bases). Trimming took 6 bases from V and 5 from J, leaving 16 bases between them. CDR3 length: 14 amino acids. Germline V gene data show CDR1 as MNHEY and CDR2 as SVGAGI. The chain's CDR3 is CASSRQGPGETQYF. The DNA for the CDR3 is TGTGCCAGCAGCCGACAAGGGCCGGGGGAGACCCAGTACTTC.

V gene TRBV9 combines with J gene TRBJ1-2; D gene uncertain. CDR1 and CDR2 (germline): SGDLS, YYNGEE. This CDR3 region has 15 residues. The ends were cut back, 0 bases at V and 1 base at J, with 10 bases in the middle. The DNA of the CDR3 is TGTGCCAGCAGCGTAGCGGCGGAAGTTAACTATGGCTACACCTTC. Translation: CASSVAAEVNYGYTF.

As concerns this clone: The same CDR3 can be traced to other DNA sequences in this sample. V and J are TRBV6-5 and TRBJ1-2, with 10 bases aligning to TRBD1. The V gene's germline CDR1 is MNHEY and CDR2 SVGAGI. V was clipped by 0 bases and J by 2 bases; unmatched bases: 3. The CDR3 spans 16 residues. The CDR3 nucleotides read TGTGCCAGCAGTTACTCGAGGACAGGGGGAAACTATGGCTACACCTTC. Amino acid sequence: CASSYSRTGGNYGYTF.

The genes are TRBV6-5 and TRBJ2-5; a possible D gene is TRBD2 (5 bases). This CDR3 region has 14 residues. Germline-derived CDR1 and CDR2 are MNHEY and SVGAGI. Trimming cost V 2 bases and J 1 base, with 8 bases left between them. This CDR3 reads CASSYRETQETQYF. The CDR3 DNA reads as TGTGCCAGCAGTTACCGGGAAACCCAAGAGACCCAGTACTTC.

This chain uses TRBV4-1 with TRBJ2-7; D might be TRBD1 (5 bases). V gave up 5 bases and J gave up 2 bases, with 7 bases separating them. Germline V gives CDR1 MGHRA, CDR2 YSYEKL. The length of the CDR3 is 12 residues. The CDR3 nucleotides read TGCGCCAGCAGCAGGGGTCCCTACGAGCAGTACTTC. Translated: CASSRGPYEQYF.